This T cell receptor (beta chain) was recorded in a study of HIV-infected patients and healthy controls. CDR3 size: 18 residues. Germline-derived CDR1 and CDR2 are SQVTM and ANQGSEA. Trimming pared 3 bases from V and 0 bases from J, leaving 18 bases between. TCRdb fed the 5' RACE reads into MiXCR, producing one record per CDR3 protein. This table holds 18,000 or so distinct CDR3 sequences, 16% found once. This clonotype is a singleton in its sample. The V call is TRBV29-1, the J call TRBJ2-6; maybe TRBD1 (5 bases). Sequenced input: CD8+ T cells from blood. The origin of this receptor is a human donor in good health. The CDR3, as DNA: TGCAGCGTTGAGGCCGACAGCACAGTGGGCTCTGGGGCCAACGTCCTGACTTTC. It is translated as CSVEADSTVGSGANVLTF.